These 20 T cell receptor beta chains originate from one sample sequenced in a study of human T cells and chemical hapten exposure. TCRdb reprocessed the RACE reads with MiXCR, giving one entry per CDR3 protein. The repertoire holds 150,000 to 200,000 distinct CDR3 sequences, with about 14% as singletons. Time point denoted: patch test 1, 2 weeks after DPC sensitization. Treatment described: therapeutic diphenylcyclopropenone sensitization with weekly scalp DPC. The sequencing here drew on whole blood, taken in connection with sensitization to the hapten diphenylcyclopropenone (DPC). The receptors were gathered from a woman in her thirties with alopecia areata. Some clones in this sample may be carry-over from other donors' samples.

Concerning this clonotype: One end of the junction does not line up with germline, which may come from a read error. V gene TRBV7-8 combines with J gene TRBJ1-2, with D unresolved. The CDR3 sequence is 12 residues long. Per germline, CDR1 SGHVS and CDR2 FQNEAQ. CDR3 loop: CASSRSGGGHTF. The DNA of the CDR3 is TGTGCCAGCAGCCGCAGCGGTGGTGGCCACACCTTC.

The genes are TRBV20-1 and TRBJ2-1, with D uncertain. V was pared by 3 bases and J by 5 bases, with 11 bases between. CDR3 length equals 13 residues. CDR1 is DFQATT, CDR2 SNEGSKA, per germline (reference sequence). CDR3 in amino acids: CSARSATNNEQFF. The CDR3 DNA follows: TGCAGTGCTAGGAGCGCGACAAACAATGAGCAGTTCTTC.

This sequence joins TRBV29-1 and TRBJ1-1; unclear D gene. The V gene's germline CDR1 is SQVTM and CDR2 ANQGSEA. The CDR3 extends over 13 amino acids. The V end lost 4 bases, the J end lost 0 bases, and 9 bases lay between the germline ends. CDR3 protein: CSVVARMNTEAFF. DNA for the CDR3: TGCAGCGTTGTCGCCAGGATGAACACTGAAGCTTTCTTT.

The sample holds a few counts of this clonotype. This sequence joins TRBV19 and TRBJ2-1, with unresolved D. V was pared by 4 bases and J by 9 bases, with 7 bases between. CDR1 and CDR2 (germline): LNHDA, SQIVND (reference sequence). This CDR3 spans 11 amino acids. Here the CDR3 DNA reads TGTGCCAGTAGTAACGCGATTGAGCAGTTCTTC. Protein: CASSNAIEQFF.

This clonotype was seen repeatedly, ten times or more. CDR3 residues: CASSLTGRIYNEQFF. The CDR3 DNA is TGTGCCAGCAGTTTAACGGGCAGAATCTACAATGAGCAGTTCTTC. The V gene is TRBV27, the J gene TRBJ2-1; D is ambiguous. With 2 bases removed from V and 3 bases from J, the gap between germline ends came to 11 bases. This CDR3 has 15 residues. Germline V gene sequence: CDR1 MNHEY, CDR2 SMNVEV (reference sequence).

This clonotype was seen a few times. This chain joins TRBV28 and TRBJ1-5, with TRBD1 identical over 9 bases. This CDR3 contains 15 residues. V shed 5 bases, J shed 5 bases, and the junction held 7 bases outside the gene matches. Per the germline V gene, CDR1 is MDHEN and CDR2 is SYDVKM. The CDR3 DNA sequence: TGTGCCAGCAGTCCACCCGGGACAGGGCATCAGCCCCAGCATTTT. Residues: CASSPPGTGHQPQHF.

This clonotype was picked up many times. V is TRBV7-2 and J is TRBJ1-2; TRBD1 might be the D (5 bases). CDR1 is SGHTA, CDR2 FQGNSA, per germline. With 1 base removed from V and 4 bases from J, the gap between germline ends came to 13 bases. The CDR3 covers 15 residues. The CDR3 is CASSLGGRAVYGYTF. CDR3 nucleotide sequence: TGTGCCAGCAGCTTAGGGGGCAGGGCGGTCTATGGCTACACCTTC. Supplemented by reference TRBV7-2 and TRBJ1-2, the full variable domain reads GAGVSQSPSNKVTEKGKDVELRCDPISGHTALYWYRQSLGQGLEFLIYFQGNSAPDKSGLPSDRFSAERTGGSVSTLTIQRTQQEDSAVYLCASSLGGRAVYGYTFGSGTRLTVV.

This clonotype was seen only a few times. Here the CDR3 reads CASSSLDQPQHF. For the CDR3, the DNA is TGTGCCAGCAGTTCCCTAGATCAGCCCCAGCATTTT. The chain has TRBV12-3 or TRBV12-4 and TRBJ1-5; no clear D gene. The V and J ends lost 4 bases and 5 bases respectively, with 6 bases between them. The CDR3 has 12 residues.

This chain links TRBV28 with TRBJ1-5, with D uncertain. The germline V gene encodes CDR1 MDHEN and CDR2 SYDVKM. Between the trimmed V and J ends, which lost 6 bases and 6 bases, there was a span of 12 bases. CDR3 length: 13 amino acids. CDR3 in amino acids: CASRIPPAQPQHF. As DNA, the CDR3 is TGTGCCAGCAGGATTCCCCCGGCTCAGCCCCAGCATTTT.

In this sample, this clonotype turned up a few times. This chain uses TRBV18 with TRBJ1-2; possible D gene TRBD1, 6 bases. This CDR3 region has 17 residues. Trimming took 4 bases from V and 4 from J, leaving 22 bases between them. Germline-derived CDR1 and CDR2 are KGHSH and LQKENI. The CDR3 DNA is TGTGCCAGCTCACGGGGACGGCGGGGGGCCTCTGGCTATGGCTACACCTTC. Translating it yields CASSRGRRGASGYGYTF.

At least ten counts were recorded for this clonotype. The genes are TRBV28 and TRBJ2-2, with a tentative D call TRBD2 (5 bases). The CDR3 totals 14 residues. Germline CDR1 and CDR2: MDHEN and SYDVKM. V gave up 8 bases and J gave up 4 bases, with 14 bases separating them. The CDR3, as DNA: TGTGCCAGCCTGAGGGAGTTTGGCACCGGGGAGCTGTTTTTT. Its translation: CASLREFGTGELFF. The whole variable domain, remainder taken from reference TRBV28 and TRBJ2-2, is DVKVTQSSRYLVKRTGEKVFLECVQDMDHENMFWYRQDPGLGLRLIYFSYDVKMKEKGDIPEGYSVSREKKERFSLILESASTNQTSMYLCASLREFGTGELFFGEGSRLTVL.

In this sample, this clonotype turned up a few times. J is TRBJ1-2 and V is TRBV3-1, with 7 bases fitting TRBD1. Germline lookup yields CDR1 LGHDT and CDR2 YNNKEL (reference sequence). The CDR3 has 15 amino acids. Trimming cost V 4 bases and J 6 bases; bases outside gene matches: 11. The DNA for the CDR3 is TGTGCCAGCAGCCCCCTTGTTGAGGGGGCGGATGGCTACACCTTC. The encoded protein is CASSPLVEGADGYTF.

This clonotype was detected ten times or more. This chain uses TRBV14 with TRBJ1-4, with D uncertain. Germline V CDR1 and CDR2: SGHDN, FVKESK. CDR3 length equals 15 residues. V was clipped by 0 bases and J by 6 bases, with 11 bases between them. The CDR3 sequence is CASSQDDDGDEKLFF. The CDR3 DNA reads TGTGCCAGCAGCCAAGACGATGATGGGGATGAAAAACTGTTTTTT. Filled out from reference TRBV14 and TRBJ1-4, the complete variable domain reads EAGVTQFPSHSVIEKGQTVTLRCDPISGHDNLYWYRRVMGKEIKFLLHFVKESKQDESGMPNNRFLAERTGGTYSTLKVQPAELEDSGVYFCASSQDDDGDEKLFFGSGTQLSVL.

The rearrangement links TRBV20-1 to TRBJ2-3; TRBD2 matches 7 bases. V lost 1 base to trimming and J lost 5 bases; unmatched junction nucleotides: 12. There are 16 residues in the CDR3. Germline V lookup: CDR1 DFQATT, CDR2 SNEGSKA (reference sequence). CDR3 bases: TGCAGTGCTAGAGTCGGGGCAGCGGGGTTAGTAGATACGCAGTATTTT. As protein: CSARVGAAGLVDTQYF.

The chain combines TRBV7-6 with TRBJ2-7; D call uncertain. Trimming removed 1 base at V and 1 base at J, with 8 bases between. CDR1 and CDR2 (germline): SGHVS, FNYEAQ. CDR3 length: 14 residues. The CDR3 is CASSLERASYEQYF. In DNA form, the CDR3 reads TGTGCCAGCAGCTTAGAACGAGCATCCTACGAGCAGTACTTC.

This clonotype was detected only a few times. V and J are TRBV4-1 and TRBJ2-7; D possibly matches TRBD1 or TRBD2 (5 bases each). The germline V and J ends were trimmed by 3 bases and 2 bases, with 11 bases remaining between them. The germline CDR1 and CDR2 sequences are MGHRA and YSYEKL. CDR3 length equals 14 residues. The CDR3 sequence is CASSQDEGTYEQYF. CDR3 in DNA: TGCGCCAGCAGCCAGGATGAGGGGACCTACGAGCAGTACTTC.

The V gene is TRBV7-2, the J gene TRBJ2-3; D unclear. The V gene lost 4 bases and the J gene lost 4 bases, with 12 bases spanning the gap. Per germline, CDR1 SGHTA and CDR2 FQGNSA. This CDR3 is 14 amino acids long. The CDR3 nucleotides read TGTGCCAGCAGCTCTCCACATTTTTCAGATACGCAGTATTTT. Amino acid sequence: CASSSPHFSDTQYF.

The CDR3 coding sequence is TGCAGCGTTGGCACTAGCGGGAGGGCCAGTGAGCAGTTCTTC. Translating gives CSVGTSGRASEQFF. The chain couples TRBV29-1 to TRBJ2-1, with 13 bases matching TRBD2. The CDR3 sequence is 14 residues long. Trimming took 4 bases from V and 9 from J; bases not matched to a gene: 6. The germline gives CDR1 SQVTM, CDR2 ANQGSEA.

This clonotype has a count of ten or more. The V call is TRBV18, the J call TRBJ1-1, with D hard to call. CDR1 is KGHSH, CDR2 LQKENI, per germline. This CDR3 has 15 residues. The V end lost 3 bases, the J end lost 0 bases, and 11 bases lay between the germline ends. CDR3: CASSPPRDMNTEAFF. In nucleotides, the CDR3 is TGTGCCAGCTCACCTCCGCGGGATATGAACACTGAAGCTTTCTTT.

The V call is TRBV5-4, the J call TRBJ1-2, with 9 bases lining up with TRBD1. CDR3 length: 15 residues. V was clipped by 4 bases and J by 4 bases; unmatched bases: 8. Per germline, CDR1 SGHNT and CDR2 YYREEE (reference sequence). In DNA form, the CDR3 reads TGTGCCAGCAGCCATAGACAGGGGGTAATCTATGGCTACACCTTC. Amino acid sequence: CASSHRQGVIYGYTF.